The 7 T cell receptor beta chains in this list originate from one sample, sequenced in a study of T cell repertoires in cytomegalovirus infection. TCRdb called the reads again in MiXCR, with one record for every CDR3 protein. Seen here are 230,000 or so distinct CDR3 sequences, about a sixth observed once, and the top ten hold about 45%. The sample taken for sequencing was CD8+ T cells from PBMCs. The receptors here all came from a human donor in good health (CMV status not recorded). Some clones in this sample may be carry-over from other donors' samples.

Many counts were recorded for this clonotype. This chain joins TRBV6-2 or TRBV6-3 and TRBJ1-2; D is perhaps TRBD1 (5 bases). The length of the CDR3 is 13 residues. Trimming shortened V by 2 bases and J by 3 bases, and 7 bases separated the two germline ends. The germline V gene encodes CDR1 MNHEY and CDR2 SVGEGT. The CDR3 coding sequence is TGTGCCAGCAGTTACGTGGGGGACTATGGCTACACCTTC. This encodes CASSYVGDYGYTF.

As for this clonotype: Mismatch with germline at one junction end may stem from a read error. The genes are TRBV28 and TRBJ2-1, with 7 positions matching TRBD1. CDR1 is MDHEN, CDR2 SYDVKM, per germline. CDR3 length: 15 amino acids. DNA of the CDR3: TGTCCCAGCAGTTTCCGGGACAGAGGCCCTATCGAGCAGTTCTTC. Translation: CPSSFRDRGPIEQFF.

The V gene is TRBV4-1, the J gene TRBJ1-2; no firm D call. Trimming removed 6 bases at V and 5 bases at J, with 13 bases between. CDR1 MGHRA and CDR2 YSYEKL come from the germline V gene. The CDR3 spans 13 residues. The CDR3 loop reads CASSQLGSYGYTF. The CDR3 DNA follows: TGCGCCAGCAGTCAGCTGGGTTCGTATGGCTACACCTTC.

The rearrangement uses TRBV20-1 and TRBJ2-7; no clear D. The CDR3 spans 17 residues. V lost 3 bases and J lost 3, with 24 bases in between. The germline CDR1 and CDR2 sequences are DFQATT and SNEGSKA (reference sequence). CDR3 in DNA: TGCAGTGCTAGGGCTGAGATTATAACACCGAAGTACTACGAGCAGTACTTC. It translates to CSARAEIITPKYYEQYF.

This clonotype has only a few counts. J is TRBJ1-1 and V is TRBV20-1; D is ambiguous. Trimming took 7 bases from V and 0 from J, leaving 15 bases between them. The length of the CDR3 is 14 residues. CDR1 is DFQATT and CDR2 is SNEGSKA in the germline V gene (reference sequence). CDR3 in DNA: TGCAGTGGACTCATCAGTCCGATGAACACTGAAGCTTTCTTT. Protein product: CSGLISPMNTEAFF.

The chain is built from TRBV28 and TRBJ1-4; the D gene is possibly TRBD1 (6 bases). Germline loops: CDR1 MDHEN, CDR2 SYDVKM. The CDR3 sequence is 14 residues long. Trimming cost V 7 bases and J 0 bases, with 9 bases left between them. As DNA, the CDR3 is TGTGCCAGCAACAGGGATGCAACTAATGAAAAACTGTTTTTT. The encoded protein is CASNRDATNEKLFF.

There are many counts of this clonotype. The gene calls are TRBV7-6 and TRBJ1-5, with D tentatively TRBD1 (6 bases). The CDR3 is 16 residues long. Germline V gene data show CDR1 as SGHVS and CDR2 as FNYEAQ. The V end lost 0 bases, the J end lost 9 bases, and 18 bases lay between the germline ends. The CDR3: CASSLAQTGNRGPQHF. CDR3 nucleotides: TGTGCCAGCAGCTTAGCCCAAACAGGGAATCGAGGGCCCCAGCATTTT.